This TCR beta chain was captured by sequencing in a study of molecular identifiers for immune sequencing clone quantification. Previously described methods and listed TCR primers produced bulk TCR libraries. TCRdb redid the calling of the PCR reads with MiXCR, one entry per CDR3 protein. The sample contains a few hundred thousand distinct CDR3 sequences, about 22% of which appear only once. Naive CD8 T cell sorting was performed on the CD8+CD4-CCR7+CD45RA+ phenotype. The CDR3 sequence is 14 residues long. This clonotype occurred a few times. The sample comprised naive CD8+ T cells from blood, with Jurkat cell RNA spiked in. Subset here: FACS-sorted CD8+CD4-CCR7+CD45RA+ naive T cells. The chain couples TRBV21-1 to TRBJ2-3; the table names TRBD1, a call not compared with the DNA. TRBV21-1 is assigned pseudogene status. The source is a human donor in good health. Some libraries in this study had Jurkat cell RNA spiked in. For the CDR3, the DNA is TGTGCCAGCAGCAAAGTAGTGGGGCGTCGTACGCAGTATTTT. Protein sequence: CASSKVVGRRTQYF.